Below, 14 T cell receptor beta chains from the same sample are listed, as sequenced in a study of early T cells in non-severe SARS-CoV-2 infection. Each CDR3 protein is one row after TCRdb ran MiXCR on the 5' RACE reads. The data hold fewer than 35,000 distinct CDR3 sequences, with approximately 9.2% observed a single time. Input material: whole blood. The receptors were sampled from an adult who was a healthcare worker with PCR-confirmed SARS-CoV-2 infection or an uninfected control (not recorded which).

This clonotype was observed a few times. The chain has TRBV7-2 and TRBJ2-1; 7 bases are a match to TRBD1. Unmatched junction bases numbered 13, after V lost 5 bases and J lost 9 bases. CDR1 SGHTA and CDR2 FQGNSA come from the germline V gene. CDR3 length equals 15 residues. This CDR3 is CASSLTRDSPSEQFF. DNA of the CDR3: TGTGCCAGCAGCCTCACTCGGGACAGCCCTTCTGAGCAGTTCTTC.

This clonotype was detected ten times or more. V gene TRBV7-9 combines with J gene TRBJ1-4; no definite D call. Germline CDR1 is SEHNR and CDR2 is FQNEAQ (reference sequence). The CDR3 sequence is 14 residues long. Trimming took 5 bases from V and 3 from J, leaving 10 bases between them. CDR3 nucleotides: TGTGCCAGCAGCCCCCTTGGCCCTAATGAAAAACTGTTTTTT. This gives the protein CASSPLGPNEKLFF.

This clonotype was detected ten times or more. The chain is built from TRBV27 and TRBJ2-7, with D possibly being TRBD2 (6 bases). The CDR3 loop spans 13 amino acids. The germline V and J ends were trimmed by 3 bases and 6 bases, with 12 bases remaining between them. Germline lookup yields CDR1 MNHEY and CDR2 SMNVEV (reference sequence). CDR3 nucleotides: TGTGCCAGCAGTTTGGGACTCGCTGGCGAGCAGTACTTC. Translation: CASSLGLAGEQYF.

This clonotype has only a few counts. The rearrangement joins TRBV29-1 to TRBJ2-2; D unclear. V was clipped by 7 bases and J by 4 bases, with 13 bases between them. The CDR3 runs to 13 residues. Germline-derived CDR1 and CDR2 are SQVTM and ANQGSEA. The CDR3 nucleotides are TGCAGCGGGTGCTTGGGTGCCACCGGGGAGCTGTTTTTT. Translated, it gives CSGCLGATGELFF.

This clonotype was seen a few times. J is TRBJ2-2 and V is TRBV7-3; TRBD1 or TRBD2 may be the D gene (6 bases each). CDR3 length: 17 amino acids. CDR1 is SGHTA and CDR2 is FQGTGA in the germline V gene. Trimming left V 0 bases short and J 5 bases short, with 16 bases between. Here the CDR3 reads CASSLTAGQLKTGELFF. The CDR3 coding sequence is TGTGCCAGCAGCTTAACGGCGGGACAACTAAAGACCGGGGAGCTGTTTTTT.

The J gene is TRBJ2-5, the V gene TRBV18; D gene uncertain. Germline V gene lookup returns CDR1 KGHSH and CDR2 LQKENI. The V end was cut by 3 bases, the J end by 2 bases, with 7 bases between. The CDR3 totals 13 residues. The CDR3 reads CASSPSGQETQYF. The CDR3, as DNA: TGTGCCAGCTCACCCTCCGGACAAGAGACCCAGTACTTC.

This clonotype was observed at least ten times. This chain connects TRBV11-2 to TRBJ2-6, with a possible D match to TRBD1 (6 bases). V shed 1 base and J shed 2 bases, with 9 bases lying between them. Germline V gives CDR1 SGHAT, CDR2 FQNNGV. This CDR3 has 16 residues. CDR3 residues: CASSLAPGAGANVLTF. The CDR3 DNA reads TGTGCCAGCAGCTTAGCCCCAGGGGCTGGGGCCAACGTCCTGACTTTC.

Only a few counts were recorded for this clonotype. The V and J genes are TRBV30 and TRBJ2-7, with D maybe TRBD1 (5 bases). The CDR3 loop spans 12 amino acids. Trimming stripped 2 bases from V and 4 bases from J, with 9 bases between. Germline V gene sequence: CDR1 GTSNPN, CDR2 SVGIG (reference sequence). The CDR3 protein is CAWSSQGYEQYF. In nucleotides, the CDR3 is TGTGCCTGGAGTTCGCAGGGTTACGAGCAGTACTTC.

This clonotype was counted many times. The J gene is TRBJ2-7, the V gene TRBV7-2, with unresolved D. Per the germline V gene, CDR1 is SGHTA and CDR2 is FQGNSA. V was cut by 5 bases and J by 0 bases, with 5 bases left in between. The CDR3 sequence is 12 residues long. DNA for the CDR3: TGTGCCAGCAGCCGCTCCTCCTACGAGCAGTACTTC. This sequence encodes CASSRSSYEQYF. Full variable domain (remainder filled in from reference TRBV7-2 and TRBJ2-7): GAGVSQSPSNKVTEKGKDVELRCDPISGHTALYWYRQSLGQGLEFLIYFQGNSAPDKSGLPSDRFSAERTGGSVSTLTIQRTQQEDSAVYLCASSRSSYEQYFGPGTRLTVT.

Ten or more counts support this clonotype. The chain links TRBV29-1 to TRBJ1-2, with no clear D. Germline V gene data show CDR1 as SQVTM and CDR2 as ANQGSEA. The CDR3 extends over 11 amino acids. Trimming stripped 3 bases from V and 2 bases from J, with 4 bases between. CDR3 DNA sequence: TGCAGCGTTGACAGCAACTATGGCTACACCTTC. Protein: CSVDSNYGYTF. The variable domain in full, with the rest retrieved from reference TRBV29-1 and TRBJ1-2, is SAVISQKPSRDICQRGTSLTIQCQVDSQVTMMFWYRQQPGQSLTLIATANQGSEATYESGFVIDKFPISRPNLTFSTLTVSNMSPEDSSIYLCSVDSNYGYTFGSGTRLTVV.

This clonotype was recorded at least ten times. V usage is TRBV7-8 and J usage is TRBJ1-5, with 7 positions matching TRBD1. Germline CDR1 SGHVS, CDR2 FQNEAQ. With 5 bases clipped from V and 2 bases from J, the junction kept 6 bases outside the gene matches. The CDR3 is made up of 15 amino acids. The CDR3 loop reads CASSTDRAGNQPQHF. The CDR3 DNA sequence: TGTGCCAGCAGCACCGACAGGGCGGGCAATCAGCCCCAGCATTTT.

This clonotype has a count of ten or more. The chain is built from TRBV12-3 or TRBV12-4 and TRBJ2-3; D uncertain. There are 13 residues in the CDR3. Trimming left V 1 base short and J 6 bases short, with 8 bases between. Written as DNA, the CDR3 is TGTGCCAGCAGTTTAGACGTTGCGGATACGCAGTATTTT. This translates into CASSLDVADTQYF.

Ten or more counts support this clonotype. The V gene is TRBV30, the J gene TRBJ1-1, with a tentative D call TRBD1 (6 bases). V lost 1 base and J lost 14, with 14 bases in between. Germline CDR1 GTSNPN, CDR2 SVGIG (reference sequence). This CDR3 is built from 11 residues. The CDR3 region has the DNA TGTGCCTGGAGTGAACGACAGGCCGGCTTCTTT. Translated: CAWSERQAGFF.

This chain links TRBV5-4 with TRBJ1-2; 8 bases agree with TRBD1. Per the germline V gene, CDR1 is SGHNT and CDR2 is YYREEE (reference sequence). The length of the CDR3 is 14 residues. The junction had 5 bases not matched to a gene; V was cut back by 1 base and J by 6 bases. The CDR3 nucleotides are TGTGCCAGCAGCTTGAACAGGGGGGTGGATGGCTACACCTTC. Its protein product is CASSLNRGVDGYTF.